The subject of this entry is one T cell receptor (beta chain). The data were taken from a study of somatic mutations in cytotoxic T cells in rheumatoid arthritis. Study as a whole: Several of the V beta antibody-stained T-cell populations were flow-sorted at nearly 100% purity; V beta1+ cells were among them and were sequenced for TCRB.

Method: immunoSEQ multiplex PCR; TCRdb's copy keeps in-frame clones and lacks some. This table has almost 20,000 clones, about 90% appearing once. Sequencing was performed on CD8+ T cells sorted from blood. The receptor was isolated from a man aged 40-49 years in good health.

The CDR3 sequence is CASSYYVDGRAGQYF. The CDR3 nucleotides are TGTGCCAGCAGTTACTACGTCGACGGGAGGGCAGGGCAGTACTTC. The chain carries TRBV6-5 and TRBJ2-7; TRBD2 aligns across 8 bases. Germline values: CDR1 MNHEY, CDR2 SVGAGI. With V trimmed by 1 base and J by 9 bases, 11 bases remained unmatched. The CDR3 spans 15 residues.